This T cell receptor beta chain was sequenced during a study of blood T cell repertoires in COVID-19 (dated by TCRdb to 2018 to 2021). Looking at the study overall: Collaborator samples came from the United States, Italy and Spain and covered acute and convalescent phases of COVID-19. The material from the prospective study consisted of cDNA or gDNA derived from T cells, B-cell-depleted T cells, or PBMCs. Deeply sampled blood TCRbeta repertoires from subjects exposed to, actively infected with, or recovered from COVID-19 were included in the dataset. The repertoires were released in a freely available public database meant as a resource for research on the immune response to SARS-CoV-2. Samples were obtained from the ongoing ImmuneRACE study (first 160 participants) and from 950 to 1,500 subjects provided by 6 global collaborators. The sample metadata nearly always contained a de-identified subject ID, COVID-19 status, age in years and sex. Where HLA class I and class II types were available, the types were taken from metadata supplied by the sample provider, not from assay-based typing.

Whole blood was collected in K2EDTA tubes by collaborating institutions according to the institutions' own protocols. For TCRbeta analysis, collaborators shipped samples as frozen whole blood, isolated PBMCs, or DNA extracted from either of those sample types. Summary of the overall study and its limitations: The quantity of clinical and demographic metadata differed by source and by participant and was supplied without curation.

Concerning this clone itself: There is no known antigen for this receptor. Qualities for individual bases were not recorded, and no much larger clone is one base off.

The germline V gene supplies CDR1 SGHRS and CDR2 YFSETQ. The CDR3 holds 14 amino acids from the cysteine to the phenylalanine. CDR3 DNA only is kept here, 42 bases in frame from base 1. At the junction V is shortened by 4 bases and J by 5 bases; bases outside the gene matches: 9. TCRbeta CDR3 regions were amplified from genomic DNA by means of the immunoSEQ Assay, a bias-controlled multiplex PCR. The original methods were these. Nucleated cell counts per sample were estimated from amplification of reference gene primers within the assay. Sequence reads were collapsed and filtered to measure the absolute abundance of every unique TCRbeta CDR3 rearrangement. For each sample, productive Simpson clonality was calculated as the square root of Simpson's diversity index across productive rearrangements. In TCRdb, the immuneACCESS table is reduced to in-frame sequences with V and J assigned. These tables do not hold every clone; where another copy was compared, an unresolved V gene accounts for under half, and the others remain unexplained. V and J calls and clone size are copied from that table; D and trimming were computed from the DNA. Across this sample there are about 120,000 clones, with 87% seen only once. Less than 2.5% of the sample is taken by the ten largest.

The source of this sequence is a woman aged 45-60 years with acute or convalescent COVID-19. This chain is built from TRBV5-1 and TRBJ2-7, with TRBD1 matching 7 junction bases. The sequencing input was peripheral blood. The CDR3 sequence is CASSPGKGADEQYF. The sequence in DNA is TGCGCCAGCAGCCCCGGGAAGGGGGCGGACGAGCAGTACTTC.